This T cell receptor (beta chain) was sequenced for a study of control samples from healthy donors and cancer patients (dated by TCRdb to about 2020). On this clone itself: The antigen it binds to is not known. Base qualities are not provided; no much larger clone lies one nucleotide away.

Libraries were made using the immunoSEQ multiplex PCR assay. The source is immuneACCESS, and TCRdb retained only in-frame sequences with V and J called. Part of the clones is not carried over; for the studies checked, unresolved V genes explain less than half of this, and the remainder is unexplained. The sample table holds roughly 45,000 clones, of which approximately 90% were seen once. The top ten constitute 0.65% to 0.95% of the sample. Compared with germline, V lacks 0 bases and J lacks 4 bases; bases without a gene match: 13. The CDR3 sequence holds 18 residues, the cysteine and phenylalanine included. Just the 54-base CDR3 DNA is kept, in frame starting at base 1. From the germline V gene, CDR1 is SGHAT and CDR2 is FQNNGV.

Here the chain combines TRBV11-2 and TRBJ2-5, with 8 middle bases fitting TRBD2. This TCR came from a man aged 25 to 45 with colorectal cancer. The sample comprised PBMCs. The DNA sequence reads TGTGCCAGCAGCTTAGATCTCTCCCTAGCGGGTAGTAGAGAGACCCAGTACTTC. Its amino acids are CASSLDLSLAGSRETQYF.